This note documents a single T cell receptor beta chain sequence. This receptor's antigen is unknown. Base-call qualities are not available, and no considerably larger clone is one nucleotide away. The germline V gene specifies MDHEN as CDR1 and SYDVKM as CDR2. Ends trimmed: V by 2 bases, J by 4 bases; bases unmatched to a gene: 9. The CDR3, cysteine through phenylalanine, is 16 amino acids long. The DNA shown is the 48-base CDR3, in frame from base 1. The sample comes from a study of response to subunit inactivated influenza vaccine (dated by TCRdb to 2017 to 2018). Describing the broader study: Deep quantitative profiling of the T cell receptor repertoire was used in the study to follow responses to a trivalent subunit inactivated influenza vaccine. Study-level results and caveats: The authors proposed that each seasonal influenza vaccination may bring in only a limited number of new T cells.

Library creation used RT-PCR. TCRdb lists the instrument as Illumina HiSeq 2500. TCRdb applied fastp at Q25 and MiXCR to the public reads, then kept only in-frame beta chains. Entries are consolidated by CDR3 protein sequence, retaining the most common genes and DNA. In all, the sample holds around 520,000 distinct CDR3 sequences, and 12% of those were seen once. About 10% of the sample is taken by the ten largest. The chain couples TRBV28 to TRBJ2-7, with TRBD1 identical over 9 junction bases. The material was PBMCs from blood, obtained on the day of vaccination. The clonotype was recovered from a man aged 50 to 60 who received an inactivated influenza vaccine. Donor details come from another sample of the same person, matched by shared clones. In nucleotides, the sequence is TGTGCCAGCAGTTTAAGGACAGGGGAGGTCCTTTACGAGCAGTACTTC. It is translated as CASSLRTGEVLYEQYF.